This T cell receptor (beta chain) was captured in a study of regulatory T cells in long-lasting Graves disease. Study context: Antithyroid drugs had been given to newly diagnosed Graves' patients for under 3 months.

In regard to this clonotype: Its target is not known.

CDR3 regions were amplified by Arm-PCR using iRepertoire HTBI primers to build TCR beta libraries. One entry per CDR3 protein results from TCRdb running MiXCR on the multiplex PCR reads. The repertoire includes about 560,000 distinct CDR3 sequences, about 16% of them detected once, and approximately 12% sits in the top ten. Documented time point: newly diagnosed GD, antithyroid drugs for less than 3 months. Making the TCR library involved RNA that had been extracted from PBMCs. Broader study findings: In persistent patients, shared public clonotypes (around 2,500) outnumbered those in new patients (nearly 1,000).

These data are also associated with another study on T cells in Graves' hyperthyroidism and ophthalmopathy.

The sample was peripheral blood mononuclear cells (PBMCs), taken at new diagnosis, from a patient treated with antithyroid drugs. This clonotype originated in a man between 18 and 35 years old with Graves disease.

In DNA, the CDR3 is TGTGCCAGTAGTATCCGGCTAGCGGGATCCAATAGCACAGATACGCAGTATTTT. It encodes CASSIRLAGSNSTDTQYF. This chain connects TRBV19 to TRBJ2-3; 9 nucleotides align to TRBD2. The CDR3 totals 18 residues. Germline V gene sequence: CDR1 LNHDA, CDR2 SQIVND (reference sequence). J lost 0 bases, V lost 3 bases, and 10 bases had no gene match.